One T cell receptor (beta chain) is described in this entry. The antigen is unknown. The authors used template switching to add a universal primer site and gave cDNA unique molecular identifiers. TCRdb itself ran the 5' RACE reads through MiXCR, one entry per CDR3 protein. The sample lists about 340,000 distinct CDR3 sequences; 9% to 15% were seen once. This sample is drawn from a study of identical twins. Points from the study as a whole: Excess low generation probability was seen in twin-shared out-of-frame alpha sequences. Excess sharing between twins was weaker in beta out-of-frame sequences. Among monozygotic twins, out-of-frame TCR alpha sharing exceeded what models predicted.

These same data were also listed under a study on yellow fever vaccine responses in identical twins.

Sequencing was done on a sample of CD8+ T cells sorted from blood. The TCR sequence derives from a woman aged 18-29 years in good health.

The CDR3 region is CASSPRTGFNNEQFF. The CDR3 DNA reads as TGTGCCAGCAGCCCCAGAACAGGGTTCAACAATGAGCAGTTCTTC. This sequence joins TRBV27 and TRBJ2-1; TRBD1 is a possible D gene (6 bases). V lost 6 bases and J lost 5, with 17 bases in between. This CDR3 is built from 15 residues. CDR1 and CDR2 (germline): MNHEY, SMNVEV (reference sequence).